This paragraph reports one T cell receptor beta chain. Its antigen is unknown. This sample was included in a study of cytomegalovirus exposure and HLA in healthy donors. Study findings and constraints: Accurate HLA-A and HLA-B prediction from TCR beta sequences was reported for most subjects.

When sampled, the donors appeared nominally healthy, though they likely had unrecorded immune exposures. The germline V gene has CDR1 MNHNS and CDR2 SASEGT. The CDR3 covers 13 residues. With 7 bases removed from V and 8 bases from J, the gap between germline ends came to 17 bases. Vbeta (60) and Jbeta (13) primers were used in the PCR. Here immunoSEQ multiplex PCR was the method, and the copy in TCRdb shows in-frame clones only, minus some. The profile shows fewer than 200,000 clones, around 76% of them singletons. The sequence came from a girl aged 10-17 years in good health and CMV-seropositive. The V gene is TRBV6-1, the J gene TRBJ1-1; no reliable D call. What was sequenced was PBMCs. In DNA form, the CDR3 reads TGTGCCAGCATTTCGAGGGAGGCGATCGAAGCTTTCTTT. The encoded protein is CASISREAIEAFF.